The 5 T cell receptor beta chains below all came from one sample that was sequenced in a study of control samples from healthy donors and cancer patients. Repertoires were generated with immunoSEQ multiplex PCR, while TCRdb's copy carries only in-frame clones and drops some. The sample contains 130,000 or so clones, roughly 89% of which appear only once. The specimen sequenced was blood. These receptors all stem from a man in his thirties or forties in good health.

The chain links TRBV12-5 to TRBJ1-3; D gene unclear. The CDR3 spans 11 residues. Trimming removed 6 bases at V and 9 bases at J, with 9 bases between. Germline V lookup: CDR1 LGHNT, CDR2 FRNRAP. The CDR3: CASGSQATIYF. The DNA for the CDR3 is TGTGCTAGTGGGTCCCAGGCCACCATATATTTT.

The chain uses TRBV9 and TRBJ2-3, with D possibly called TRBD1 or TRBD2 (5 bases each). The CDR3 loop spans 16 amino acids. Germline V gene sequence: CDR1 SGDLS, CDR2 YYNGEE. Trimming cost V 0 bases and J 0 bases, with 11 bases left between them. The CDR3 DNA is TGTGCCAGCAGCGTAGGAGGGGCCCGTAGCACAGATACGCAGTATTTT. It specifies CASSVGGARSTDTQYF.

The gene calls are TRBV28 and TRBJ2-2, with 9 bases that match TRBD1. The CDR3 loop spans 17 amino acids. Trimming at V came to 1 base and at J to 3 bases, leaving 6 bases not matched to a gene. CDR1 is MDHEN and CDR2 is SYDVKM in the germline V gene. The CDR3 here is CASSLLQGAGDTGELFF. Here the CDR3 DNA reads TGTGCCAGCAGTTTATTACAGGGGGCGGGGGACACCGGGGAGCTGTTTTTT. Using reference TRBV28 and TRBJ2-2 for the parts outside the CDR3, the full variable domain is DVKVTQSSRYLVKRTGEKVFLECVQDMDHENMFWYRQDPGLGLRLIYFSYDVKMKEKGDIPEGYSVSREKKERFSLILESASTNQTSMYLCASSLLQGAGDTGELFFGEGSRLTVL.

This chain joins TRBV18 and TRBJ2-6; 11 bases align to TRBD1. The CDR3 runs 17 residues. Per the germline V gene, CDR1 is KGHSH and CDR2 is LQKENI. With 6 bases clipped from V and 1 base from J, the junction kept 5 bases outside the gene matches. The CDR3 nucleotides read TGTGCCAGCTCCTCGAGGGACAGGGGGTCTGGGGCCAACGTCCTGACTTTC. As protein: CASSSRDRGSGANVLTF.

The CDR3 region has the DNA TGTGCCAGCACCGGGACAGGGGATTCACCCCTCCACTTT. It is translated as CASTGTGDSPLHF. J is TRBJ1-6 and V is TRBV2; the match to TRBD1 covers 10 bases. Per the germline V gene, CDR1 is SNHLY and CDR2 is FYNNEI. The CDR3 runs to 13 residues. The V and J ends lost 7 bases and 8 bases, in that order; junction bases with no gene match: 2.